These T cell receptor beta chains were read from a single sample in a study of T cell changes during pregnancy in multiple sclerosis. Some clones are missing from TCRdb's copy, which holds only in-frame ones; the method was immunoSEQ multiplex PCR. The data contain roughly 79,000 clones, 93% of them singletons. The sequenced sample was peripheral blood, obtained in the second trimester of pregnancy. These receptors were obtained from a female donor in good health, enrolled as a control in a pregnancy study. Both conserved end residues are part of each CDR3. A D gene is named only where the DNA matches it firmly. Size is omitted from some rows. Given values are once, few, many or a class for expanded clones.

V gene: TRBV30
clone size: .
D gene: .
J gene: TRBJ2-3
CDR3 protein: CAWRQYRTDTQYF
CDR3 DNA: TGTGCCTGGAGGCAGTACCGCACAGATACGCAGTATTTT

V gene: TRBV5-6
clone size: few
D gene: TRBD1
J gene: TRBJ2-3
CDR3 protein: CASSHEYGQGGTDTQYF
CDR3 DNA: TGTGCCAGCAGCCACGAGTACGGACAGGGGGGCACAGATACGCAGTATTTT

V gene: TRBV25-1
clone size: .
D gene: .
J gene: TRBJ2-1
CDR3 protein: CASRPAGTYNEQFF
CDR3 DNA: TGTGCCAGCCGACCCGCCGGGACCTACAATGAGCAGTTCTTC

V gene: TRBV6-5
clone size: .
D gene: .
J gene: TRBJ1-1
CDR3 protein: CASSYSAQTNTEAFF
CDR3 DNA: TGTGCCAGCAGTTACTCGGCACAGACAAACACTGAAGCTTTCTTT

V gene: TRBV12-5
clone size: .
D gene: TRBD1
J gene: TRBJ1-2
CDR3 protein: CASGAPGQGSSNYGYTF
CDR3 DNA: TGTGCTAGTGGTGCGCCGGGACAGGGATCATCTAACTATGGCTACACCTTC

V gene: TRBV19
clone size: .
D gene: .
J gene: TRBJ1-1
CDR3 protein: CASSVFGGKGNTEAFF
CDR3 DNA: TGTGCCAGTAGCGTATTTGGGGGGAAGGGTAACACTGAAGCTTTCTTT

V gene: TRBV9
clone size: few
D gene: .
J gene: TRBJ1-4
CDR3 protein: CASSVGFQGGTNEKLFF
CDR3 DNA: TGTGCCAGCAGCGTAGGTTTCCAGGGTGGAACTAATGAAAAACTGTTTTTT

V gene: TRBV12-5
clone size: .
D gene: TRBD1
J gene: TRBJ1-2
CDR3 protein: CASGPGQGSYGYTF
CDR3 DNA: TGTGCTAGTGGACCGGGACAGGGGAGCTATGGCTACACCTTC

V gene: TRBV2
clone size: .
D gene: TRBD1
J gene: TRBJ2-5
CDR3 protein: CASRPPGTGAPETQYF
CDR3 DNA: TGTGCCAGCAGGCCTCCGGGGACAGGGGCTCCGGAGACCCAGTACTTC

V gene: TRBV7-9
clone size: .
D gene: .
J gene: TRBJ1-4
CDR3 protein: CASSYFRGGDEKLFF
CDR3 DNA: TGTGCCAGCAGCTACTTCAGGGGAGGGGATGAAAAACTGTTTTTT

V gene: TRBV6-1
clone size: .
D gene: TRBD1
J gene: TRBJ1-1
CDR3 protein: CASSEETGGGTEAFF
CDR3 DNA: TGTGCCAGCAGTGAAGAGACAGGGGGAGGAACTGAAGCTTTCTTT

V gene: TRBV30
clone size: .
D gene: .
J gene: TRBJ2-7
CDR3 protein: CAWSVTGEAAYEQYF
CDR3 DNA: TGTGCCTGGAGTGTAACGGGGGAAGCGGCCTACGAGCAGTACTTC

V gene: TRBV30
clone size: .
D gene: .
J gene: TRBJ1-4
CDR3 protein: CAWSDRVLNEKLFF
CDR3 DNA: TGTGCCTGGAGTGACAGGGTCCTTAATGAAAAACTGTTTTTT

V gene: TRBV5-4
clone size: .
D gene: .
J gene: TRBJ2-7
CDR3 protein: CASSLDYLSYEQYF
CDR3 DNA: TGTGCCAGCAGCTTGGACTATTTATCCTACGAGCAGTACTTC

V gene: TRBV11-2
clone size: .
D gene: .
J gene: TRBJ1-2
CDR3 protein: CASSLGWQAGYTF
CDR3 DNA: TGTGCCAGCAGCTTAGGTTGGCAGGCGGGCTACACCTTC

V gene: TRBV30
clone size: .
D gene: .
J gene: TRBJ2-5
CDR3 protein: CAWSGIRGVETQYF
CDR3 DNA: TGTGCCTGGAGTGGGATTCGGGGTGTCGAGACCCAGTACTTC

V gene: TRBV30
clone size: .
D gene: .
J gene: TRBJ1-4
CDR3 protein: CAWSSGVGNEKLFF
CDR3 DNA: TGTGCCTGGAGTTCAGGGGTCGGGAATGAAAAACTGTTTTTT

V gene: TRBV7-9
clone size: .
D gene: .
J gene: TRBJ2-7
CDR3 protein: CASSPTGTHEQYF
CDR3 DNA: TGTGCCAGCAGCCCCACAGGGACCCACGAGCAGTACTTC

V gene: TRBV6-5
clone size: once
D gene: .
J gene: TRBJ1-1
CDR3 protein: CASSLIKGSRTEAFF
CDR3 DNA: TGTGCCAGCAGCCTGATTAAAGGATCGCGGACTGAAGCTTTCTTT

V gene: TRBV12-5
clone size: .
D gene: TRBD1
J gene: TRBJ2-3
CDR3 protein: CASGGGQGGSTDTQYF
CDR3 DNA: TGTGCTAGTGGTGGGGGACAGGGCGGGAGCACAGATACGCAGTATTTT

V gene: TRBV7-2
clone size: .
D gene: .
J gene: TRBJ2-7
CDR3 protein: CASSPQGQEQYF
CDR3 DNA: TGTGCCAGCAGCCCACAGGGTCAGGAGCAGTACTTC

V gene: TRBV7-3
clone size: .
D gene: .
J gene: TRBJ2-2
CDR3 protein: CASGRGAGELFF
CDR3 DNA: TGTGCCAGTGGCAGGGGCGCCGGGGAGCTGTTTTTT

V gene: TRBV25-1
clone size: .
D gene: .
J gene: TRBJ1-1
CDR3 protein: CASGGEPGTEAFF
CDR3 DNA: TGTGCCAGCGGAGGGGAGCCCGGGACTGAAGCTTTCTTT

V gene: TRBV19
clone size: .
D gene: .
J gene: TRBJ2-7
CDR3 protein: CASSIGPIYEQYF
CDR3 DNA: TGTGCCAGTAGTATTGGGCCTATCTACGAGCAGTACTTC

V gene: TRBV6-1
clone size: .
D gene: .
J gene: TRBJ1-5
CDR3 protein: CASRGGTYNQPQHF
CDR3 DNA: TGTGCCAGCAGGGGAGGGACATACAATCAGCCCCAGCATTTT

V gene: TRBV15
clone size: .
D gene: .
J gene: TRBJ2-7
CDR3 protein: CATSRDQGRGQYF
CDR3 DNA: TGTGCCACCAGCAGAGATCAGGGGAGGGGCCAGTACTTC

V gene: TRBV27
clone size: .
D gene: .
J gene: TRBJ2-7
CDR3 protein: CASSLSPQGNYEQYF
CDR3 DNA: TGTGCCAGCAGTTTATCCCCCCAGGGAAACTACGAGCAGTACTTC

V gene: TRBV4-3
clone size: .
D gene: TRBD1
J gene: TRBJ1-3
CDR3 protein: CASSQGLGQGAYTIYF
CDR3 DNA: TGCGCCAGCAGCCAAGGTCTCGGCCAGGGGGCATACACCATATATTTT

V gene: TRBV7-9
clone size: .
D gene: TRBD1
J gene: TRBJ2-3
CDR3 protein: CASSIRQGPLADTQYF
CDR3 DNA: TGTGCCAGCAGCATCCGACAGGGACCGCTGGCAGATACGCAGTATTTT

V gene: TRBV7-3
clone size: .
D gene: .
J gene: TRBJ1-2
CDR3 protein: CASRLDSSYGYTF
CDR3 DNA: TGTGCCAGCAGGCTCGACAGTTCCTATGGCTACACCTTC

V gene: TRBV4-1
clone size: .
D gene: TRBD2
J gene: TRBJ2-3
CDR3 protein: CASSQEAGLAALRDTQYF
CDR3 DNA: TGCGCCAGCAGCCAAGAAGCCGGACTAGCGGCTTTACGGGATACGCAGTATTTT

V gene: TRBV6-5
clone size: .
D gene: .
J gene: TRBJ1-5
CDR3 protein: CASRRTGTTDQPQHF
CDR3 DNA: TGTGCCAGCAGACGAACCGGGACAACGGATCAGCCCCAGCATTTT

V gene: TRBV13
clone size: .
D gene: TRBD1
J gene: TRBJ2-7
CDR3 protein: CASSATGTESSYEQYF
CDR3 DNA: TGTGCCAGCAGCGCTACCGGGACAGAGAGCTCCTACGAGCAGTACTTC

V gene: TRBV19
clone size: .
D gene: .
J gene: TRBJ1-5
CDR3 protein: CASGQTSNQPQHF
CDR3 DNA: TGTGCCAGTGGACAGACTAGCAATCAGCCCCAGCATTTT

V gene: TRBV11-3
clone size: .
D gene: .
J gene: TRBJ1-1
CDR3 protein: CASLAPSGQLTGEAFF
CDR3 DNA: TGTGCCAGCCTAGCGCCCTCGGGGCAGCTAACTGGAGAAGCTTTCTTT

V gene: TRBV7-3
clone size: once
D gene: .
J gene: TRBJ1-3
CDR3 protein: CASSLMGQNSGNTIYF
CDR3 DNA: TGTGCCAGCAGCTTAATGGGGCAAAACTCTGGAAACACCATATATTTT

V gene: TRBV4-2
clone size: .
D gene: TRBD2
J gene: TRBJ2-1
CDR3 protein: CASSQDLDRDYHNEQFF
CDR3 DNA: TGTGCCAGCAGCCAAGATCTGGATAGGGACTACCACAATGAGCAGTTCTTC

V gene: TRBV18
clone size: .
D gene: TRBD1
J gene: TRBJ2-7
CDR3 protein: CASSPTWTGDYNEQYF
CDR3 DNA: TGTGCCAGCTCACCTACCTGGACAGGGGATTACAACGAGCAGTACTTC

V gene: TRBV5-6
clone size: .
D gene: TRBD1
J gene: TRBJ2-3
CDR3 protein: CASSSRQGRDTQYF
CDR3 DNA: TGTGCCAGCAGCTCTCGACAGGGGAGAGATACGCAGTATTTT

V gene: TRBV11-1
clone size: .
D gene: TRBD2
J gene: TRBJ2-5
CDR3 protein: CASSLAPAGGQETQYF
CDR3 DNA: TGTGCCAGCAGCTTAGCTCCAGCGGGGGGCCAAGAGACCCAGTACTTC

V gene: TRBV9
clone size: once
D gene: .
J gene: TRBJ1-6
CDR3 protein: CASSLRVGSNSPLHF
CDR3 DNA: TGTGCCAGCAGCCTCCGTGTAGGGAGCAATTCACCCCTCCACTTT